The clone carrying this T cell receptor (beta chain) has only a few counts. Antigen: not known. The data derive from a study of long-term antiretroviral therapy in people with HIV. The germline V gene encodes CDR1 KGHSH and CDR2 LQKENI. The CDR3 has 14 amino acids. The V segment lost 3 bases and the J segment 5 bases; nucleotides outside the gene matches: 7. General study points: Clonal populations expanded prior to ART predominated within the repertoire at all time points.

An immunoSEQ assay, version v3.0, was performed at survey level. The method was immunoSEQ multiplex PCR; TCRdb's version includes in-frame clones alone and lacks a portion of them. The data show fewer than 20,000 clones, approximately 94% seen once. The source was unsorted PBMCs, collected nearly 6.5 years after starting antiretroviral therapy. The chain couples TRBV18 to TRBJ2-7; 7 nucleotides align to TRBD1. The origin of this receptor is a woman aged 45-65 years with HIV. The CDR3 region is CASSPTGTYHEQYF. CDR3 nucleotides: TGTGCCAGCTCACCGACAGGGACATATCACGAGCAGTACTTC.